This T cell receptor (beta chain) comes out of a study of tissue T cells after allogeneic stem cell transplantation. Points from the study as a whole: Motif-based clustering found tissue-specific repertoire signatures shared across patients, though few clones were shared.

As concerns this clone: The antigen remains unidentified. Germline and genes: mouse. The CDR3 goes on 1 residue after the read ends, and that part is filled in from the germline J gene.

TCRdb's copy holds only in-frame clones and misses some; the assay was immunoSEQ multiplex PCR. The sample records 1,500 to 2,000 clones, about 51% being singletons. The V gene's germline CDR1 is SGHSN and CDR2 HYEKVE. The CDR3 spans 12 residues. J was trimmed by 2 bases and V by 6 bases; bases with no gene match: 2. The time point: mouse harvest day 14 after allogeneic transplant. Tail vein injection delivered 10^7 T-cell-depleted bone marrow cells and 10^6 splenic CD5+ T cells. Tissues came from B6→BALB/c major-mismatch GVHD mice at day 7 or 14. The sequenced material came from spleen. The clonotype originates from a female BALB/c mouse given C57BL/6 T cells with graft-versus-host disease after an allogeneic hematopoietic cell transplant. The chain employs TRBV12-1 and TRBJ1-2, with 7 bases matching TRBD1. CDR3 bases read: TGTGCCAGCAAGACAGGGAACTCCGACTACACC. As protein: CASKTGNSDYT. The complete CDR3 protein is CASKTGNSDYTF.